A single TCR beta chain is shown here with its context. This clone showed up just once. No antigen is known for it. Per-base qualities were not stored, and no clone one base away is much larger. The germline V gene sets CDR1 to SGHRS and CDR2 to YFSETQ. From the cysteine through the phenylalanine, the CDR3 covers 11 amino acids. Of all the DNA, just the CDR3 is kept, 33 bases in frame from base 1. V is cut by 3 bases and J by 5 bases, and the space between the germline ends is 5 bases. The data were obtained in a study of blood T cell repertoires in COVID-19 (dated by TCRdb to the early 2020s). Turning to the overall study: The collaborator samples originated in the United States, Italy and Spain and spanned the acute and convalescent phases of COVID-19. The dataset comprised deeply sampled blood TCRbeta repertoires from subjects exposed to, actively infected with, or recovered from COVID-19. A de-identified subject ID, COVID-19 status, age in years and sex were almost always included in the sample metadata. The material from the prospective study consisted of cDNA or gDNA derived from T cells, B-cell-depleted T cells, or PBMCs. The samples were drawn from the first 160 participants of the ongoing ImmuneRACE study and from 1,254 subjects provided by 6 global collaborators. Where available, HLA class I and class II types were obtained from metadata supplied by the sample provider rather than from assay-based typing. The repertoires were released in a freely available public database intended as a resource for research on the immune response to SARS-CoV-2. Study-wide conclusions, independent of this receptor: How much clinical and demographic metadata was included differed by source and by participant, and the metadata was provided uncurated.

The immunoSEQ Assay, a bias-controlled multiplex PCR, was used to amplify TCRbeta CDR3 regions from genomic DNA. As for the authors' bioinformatics: Nucleated cell counts per sample were estimated from amplification of reference gene primers within the assay. To quantify the absolute abundance of each unique TCRbeta CDR3 rearrangement, sequence reads were collapsed and filtered. For each sample, productive Simpson clonality was calculated as the square root of Simpson's diversity index over productive rearrangements. TCRdb stores this immuneACCESS table with in-frame sequences only. Part of the clones is absent; in the studies checked, under half of the shortfall reflects unresolved V genes, and no reason is known for the rest. That table furnishes V, J and clone size, whereas the DNA furnished D and trimming. Present in this sample are 350,000 to 400,000 clones, around nine tenths of which were seen just once. The ten most abundant clones make up 1.5% to 2% of the sample.

Participants in the prospective study were enrolled through a virtual design, were aged about 18 to 89 years, and lived in approximately 25 United States geographic areas. Cohort assignment in the prospective study relied on participant-reported clinical history from a screening survey and a study questionnaire. Recovered participants in ImmuneRACE Cohort 3 were defined by two consecutive negative NP/OP PCR tests, clearance by a healthcare professional, or resolution of symptoms. In the prospective study, whole blood, serum and a nasopharyngeal or oropharyngeal swab were collected from each participant by mobile phlebotomists. Additional blood draws and questionnaires over an approximately two-month period could optionally be provided by prospective study participants. Before DNA extraction, prospective study blood samples were shipped either frozen or at room temperature.

The clonotype originates from a woman younger than 45 who had recovered from COVID-19. Sequencing used PBMCs or T cells enriched from blood (not recorded which). The rearranged chain carries TRBV5-1 and TRBJ2-5; a tentative D match to TRBD2 spans 5 bases. The nucleotide sequence reads TGCGCCAGCAGCTCGGGGGAGACCCAGTACTTC. Its protein is CASSSGETQYF.